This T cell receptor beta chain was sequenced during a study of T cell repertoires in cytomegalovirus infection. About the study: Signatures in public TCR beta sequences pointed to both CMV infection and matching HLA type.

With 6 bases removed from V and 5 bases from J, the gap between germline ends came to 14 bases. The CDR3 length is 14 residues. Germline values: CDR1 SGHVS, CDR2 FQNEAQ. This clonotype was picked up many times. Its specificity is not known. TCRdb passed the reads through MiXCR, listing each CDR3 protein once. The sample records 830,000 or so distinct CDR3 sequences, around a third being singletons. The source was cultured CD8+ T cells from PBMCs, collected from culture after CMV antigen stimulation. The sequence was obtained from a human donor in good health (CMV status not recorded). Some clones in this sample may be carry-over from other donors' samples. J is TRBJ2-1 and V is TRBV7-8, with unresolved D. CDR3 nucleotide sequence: TGTGCCAGCAGGGTGAGGCGGATCGACAATGAGCAGTTCTTC. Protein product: CASRVRRIDNEQFF.